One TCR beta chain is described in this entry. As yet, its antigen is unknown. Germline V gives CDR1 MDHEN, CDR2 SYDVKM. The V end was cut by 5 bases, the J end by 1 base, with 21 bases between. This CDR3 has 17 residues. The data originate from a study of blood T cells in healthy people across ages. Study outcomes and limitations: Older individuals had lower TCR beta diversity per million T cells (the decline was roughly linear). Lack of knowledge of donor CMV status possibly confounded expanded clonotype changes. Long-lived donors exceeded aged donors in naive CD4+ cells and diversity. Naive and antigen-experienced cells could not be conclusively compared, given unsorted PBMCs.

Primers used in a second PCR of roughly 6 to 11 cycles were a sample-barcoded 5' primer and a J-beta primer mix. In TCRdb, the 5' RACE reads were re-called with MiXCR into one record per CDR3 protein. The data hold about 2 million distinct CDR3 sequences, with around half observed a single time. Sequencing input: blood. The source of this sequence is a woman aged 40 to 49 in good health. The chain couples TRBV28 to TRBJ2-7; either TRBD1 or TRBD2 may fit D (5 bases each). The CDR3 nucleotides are TGTGCCAGCAGTCCGACCGCCGGGGCAGGGCTATCCTACGAGCAGTACTTC. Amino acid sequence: CASSPTAGAGLSYEQYF.